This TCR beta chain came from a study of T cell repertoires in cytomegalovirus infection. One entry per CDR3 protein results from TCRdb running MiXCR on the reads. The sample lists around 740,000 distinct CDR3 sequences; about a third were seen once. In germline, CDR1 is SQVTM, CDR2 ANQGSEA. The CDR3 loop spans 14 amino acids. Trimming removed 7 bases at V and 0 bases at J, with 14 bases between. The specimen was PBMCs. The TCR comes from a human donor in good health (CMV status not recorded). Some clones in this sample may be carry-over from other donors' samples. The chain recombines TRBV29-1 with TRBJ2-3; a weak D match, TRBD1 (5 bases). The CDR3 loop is CSAITDRSTDTQYF. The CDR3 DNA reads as TGCAGCGCGATTACCGACAGAAGCACAGATACGCAGTATTTT.